The rows below give T cell receptor beta chains drawn from one sample of a study of neurological immune-mediated disorders. TCRdb fed the 5' RACE reads into MiXCR, producing one record per CDR3 protein. The sample yields more than 50,000 distinct CDR3 sequences, 5.2% seen once. Sequencing input: PBMCs. These receptors were obtained from a young woman with multiple sclerosis. CDR3s include the opening cysteine and the closing phenylalanine or tryptophan. A D gene is named only where the DNA matches it firmly. Clone size is not always given. Where it is, it says once, few, many or a class for expanded clones.

>.|TRBV15|14|TRBJ1-1|medium-sized
CATRNRKTDTEAFF
TGTGCCACCCGAAACCGAAAGACAGACACTGAAGCTTTCTTT
>.|TRBV20-1|11|TRBJ1-2|many
CSASQGNGYTF
TGCAGTGCTTCCCAGGGGAATGGCTACACCTTC
>TRBD1|TRBV6-6|16|TRBJ1-5|.
CASRGGGTGGNQPQNF
TGTGCCAGCAGGGGAGGAGGGACAGGCGGCAATCAGCCCCAGAATTTT
>.|TRBV18|14|TRBJ1-1|many
CASSPEDLGTEAFF
TGTGCCAGCTCACCAGAGGATTTAGGCACTGAAGCTTTCTTT
>TRBD2|TRBV20-1|16|TRBJ2-1|many
CSADRTSGARYNEQFF
TGCAGTGCTGATCGGACTAGCGGGGCCAGATACAATGAGCAGTTCTTC
>.|TRBV7-9|15|TRBJ2-3|many
CASSFGRGQGDTQYF
TGTGCCAGCAGCTTCGGGCGGGGGCAGGGAGATACGCAGTATTTT
>.|TRBV3-1|16|TRBJ2-2|many
CASSQVTAGRPAELFF
TGTGCCAGCAGCCAAGTCACCGCGGGACGCCCGGCGGAGCTGTTTTTT
>.|TRBV20-1|16|TRBJ1-6|many
CSAPRPTSSYNSPLHF
TGCAGTGCGCCTCGGCCAACAAGCTCCTATAATTCACCCCTCCACTTT
>TRBD1|TRBV12-3/TRBV12-4|13|TRBJ1-2|many
CASSLLGGFGYTF
TGTGCCAGCAGTTTATTAGGGGGCTTTGGCTACACCTTC
>.|TRBV12-3/TRBV12-4|15|TRBJ1-2|many
CASSFGQGGNYGYTF
TGTGCCAGCAGTTTCGGGCAGGGAGGGAACTATGGCTACACCTTC
>.|TRBV3-1|14|TRBJ1-1|.
CASSLLGELNEAFF
TGTGCCAGCAGCCTACTGGGGGAGCTCAATGAAGCTTTCTTT
>TRBD1|TRBV9|12|TRBJ1-4|many
CASSKTGEKLFF
TGTGCCAGCAGCAAGACAGGGGAAAAACTGTTTTTT
>.|TRBV20-1|13|TRBJ1-5|many
CSARGYLDQPQHF
TGCAGTGCTAGGGGGTATTTGGATCAGCCCCAGCATTTT
>TRBD2|TRBV5-6|15|TRBJ2-5|many
CASSLLSGGGETQYF
TGTGCCAGCAGCTTGCTCTCCGGGGGAGGGGAGACCCAGTACTTC
>.|TRBV5-1|14|TRBJ1-2|.
CASSPGRGNYGYTF
TGCGCCAGCAGCCCGGGGAGAGGCAACTATGGCTACACCTTC
>.|TRBV2|14|TRBJ2-7|many
CASKPGTLGYEQYF
TGTGCCAGCAAGCCCGGGACACTGGGCTACGAGCAGTACTTC
>.|TRBV5-1|11|TRBJ2-5|medium-sized
CASSSQETQYF
TGCGCCAGCAGCTCACAAGAGACCCAGTACTTC
>.|TRBV29-1|12|TRBJ2-5|many
CSVGTLRETQYF
TGCAGCGTTGGGACCCTTAGGGAGACCCAGTACTTC
>.|TRBV7-2|13|TRBJ2-5|many
CASSRDSIETQYF
TGTGCCAGCAGCCGGGACTCGATAGAGACCCAGTACTTC
>TRBD1|TRBV6-5|15|TRBJ2-7|.
CASSTGTGGTYEQYF
TGTGCCAGCAGCACAGGGACAGGGGGAACCTACGAGCAGTACTTC
>.|TRBV12-3/TRBV12-4|15|TRBJ1-1|many
CASSFWRIRNTEAFF
TGTGCCAGCAGTTTCTGGCGCATTAGGAACACTGAAGCTTTCTTT
>.|TRBV5-1|17|TRBJ2-4|many
CASRSDVNFPGENIQYF
TGCGCCAGCCGATCAGACGTCAACTTTCCGGGGGAAAACATTCAGTACTTC